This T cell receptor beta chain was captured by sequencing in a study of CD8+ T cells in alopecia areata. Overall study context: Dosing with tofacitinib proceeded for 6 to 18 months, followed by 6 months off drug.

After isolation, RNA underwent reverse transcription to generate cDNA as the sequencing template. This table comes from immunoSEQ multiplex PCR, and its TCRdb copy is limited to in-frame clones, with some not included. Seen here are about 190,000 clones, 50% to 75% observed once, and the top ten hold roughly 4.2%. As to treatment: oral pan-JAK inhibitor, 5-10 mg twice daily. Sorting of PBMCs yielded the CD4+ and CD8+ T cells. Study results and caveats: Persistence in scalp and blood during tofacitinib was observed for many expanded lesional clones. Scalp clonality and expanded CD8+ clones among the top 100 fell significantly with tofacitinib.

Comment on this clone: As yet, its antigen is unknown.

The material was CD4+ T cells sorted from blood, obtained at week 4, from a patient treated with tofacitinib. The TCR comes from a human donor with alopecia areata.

CDR3 sequence reads: CASSSGQYTDTQYF. The CDR3 nucleotides read TGCGCCAGCAGCTCGGGACAGTACACAGATACGCAGTATTTT. J is TRBJ2-3 and V is TRBV5-1; 7 bases are shared with TRBD1. The CDR3 runs 14 residues. CDR1 and CDR2 from the germline V gene are SGHRS and YFSETQ. The ends lost 3 bases at V and 2 bases at J; junction bases unmatched: 3.